The 20 T cell receptor beta chains in this list originate from one sample, sequenced in a study of blood T cell repertoires in COVID-19. Repertoires were generated with immunoSEQ multiplex PCR, while TCRdb's copy carries only in-frame clones and drops some. The data show about 150,000 clones, with around 84% seen just once and approximately 1.8% held by the top ten. The specimen was peripheral blood. These receptors came from a man older than 75 with acute or convalescent COVID-19.

The rearrangement joins TRBV6-1 to TRBJ1-5; tentative D call: TRBD1 (5 bases). The CDR3 runs to 15 residues. Germline-derived CDR1 and CDR2 are MNHNS and SASEGT. The V and J ends lost 0 bases and 2 bases respectively, with 8 bases between them. CDR3 in DNA: TGTGCCAGCAGTGAAGCGGAGGGACGCAATCAGCCCCAGCATTTT. As protein: CASSEAEGRNQPQHF.

This clone was observed a handful of times. V and J are TRBV12-3 or TRBV12-4 and TRBJ1-1; D possibly corresponds to TRBD1 (6 bases). The V end lost 7 bases, the J end lost 10 bases, and 16 bases lay between the germline ends. The CDR3 has 12 residues. The CDR3 sequence is CASTPGGGVAFF. The CDR3 region has the DNA TGTGCCAGCACCCCGGGAGGGGGGGTAGCTTTCTTT.

V is TRBV13 and J is TRBJ2-7, with 8 bases that match TRBD1. CDR3 length: 17 amino acids. After removal of 1 base from V and 2 bases from J, the junction contained 10 bases not matched to a gene. Per the germline V gene, CDR1 is PRHDT and CDR2 is FYEKMQ (reference sequence). The CDR3 loop is CASSLEELGRGPYEQYF. The DNA of the CDR3 is TGTGCCAGCAGCTTAGAGGAGTTGGGCAGGGGGCCCTACGAGCAGTACTTC.

The chain combines TRBV10-1 with TRBJ2-3, with 7 positions matching TRBD2. The CDR3 runs to 14 residues. Per the germline V gene, CDR1 is WNHNN and CDR2 is SYGVQD (reference sequence). J lost 4 bases, V lost 3 bases, and 4 bases had no gene match. The CDR3 loop is CASSETGRADTQYF. CDR3 bases: TGCGCCAGCAGTGAAACGGGGAGGGCAGATACGCAGTATTTT.

This clone has a handful of counts. CDR3 in amino acids: CASSPSGAISYEQYF. CDR3 nucleotides: TGTGCCAGCAGCCCCAGCGGGGCTATCTCCTACGAGCAGTACTTC. The V and J genes are TRBV3-1 (or the pseudogene TRBV3-2) and TRBJ2-7; TRBD2 aligns across 7 bases. From germline, CDR1 is LGHDT and CDR2 YNNKEL (reference sequence). The CDR3 length is 15 residues. The V gene end was trimmed by 4 bases and the J gene end by 0 bases; junction bases not matched to a gene: 6.

The chain couples TRBV28 to TRBJ1-1; maybe TRBD1 (6 bases). The CDR3 sequence is 14 residues long. V was shortened by 5 bases and J by 1 base, with 11 bases between the two germline ends. CDR1 is MDHEN and CDR2 is SYDVKM in the germline V gene. The CDR3 coding sequence is TGTGCCAGCAGTCGCCCCAGGGGGAACACTGAAGCTTTCTTT. It encodes CASSRPRGNTEAFF.

In its sample, this clone was seen once. The rearrangement links TRBV4-2 to TRBJ1-3, with D tentatively TRBD1 (5 bases). The V gene's germline CDR1 is LGHNA and CDR2 YNFKEQ. The length of the CDR3 is 21 residues. V lost 0 bases to trimming and J lost 0 bases, with 24 bases between them. Here the CDR3 reads CASSQEGVADGRMSSGNTIYF. CDR3 coding DNA: TGTGCCAGCAGCCAAGAAGGGGTAGCCGACGGACGTATGAGCTCTGGAAACACCATATATTTT.

The chain recombines TRBV5-4 with TRBJ2-2; D is unresolved. The V end was cut by 0 bases, the J end by 4 bases, with 7 bases between. This CDR3 comprises 14 residues. The germline gives CDR1 SGHNT, CDR2 YYREEE (reference sequence). CDR3 protein: CASSLAFGTGELFF. CDR3 in DNA: TGTGCCAGCAGCTTGGCCTTCGGCACCGGGGAGCTGTTTTTT.

This clone was seen a few times. Additional DNA sequences in this sample encode the identical CDR3. The V gene is TRBV7-2, the J gene TRBJ2-7; D is perhaps TRBD1 (6 bases). V dropped 1 base and J dropped 4 bases, with 11 bases sitting between them. This CDR3 has 14 residues. Germline-derived CDR1 and CDR2 are SGHTA and FQGNSA. CDR3 amino acids: CASSLVQGSYEQYF. The CDR3 DNA follows: TGTGCCAGCAGCTTAGTCCAGGGGAGTTACGAGCAGTACTTC.

This clone was detected a few times. The V gene is TRBV19, the J gene TRBJ1-5, with TRBD1 matching 12 bases. The CDR3 runs 15 residues. CDR1 is LNHDA, CDR2 SQIVND, per germline (reference sequence). The V and J ends lost 3 bases and 5 bases, in that order; junction bases with no gene match: 2. This CDR3 reads CASSIGTGGYQPQHF. The CDR3 nucleotides are TGTGCCAGTAGTATCGGGACAGGGGGCTATCAGCCCCAGCATTTT. The full variable domain, completed using reference TRBV19 and TRBJ1-5, is DGGITQSPKYLFRKEGQNVTLSCEQNLNHDAMYWYRQDPGQGLRLIYYSQIVNDFQKGDIAEGYSVSREKKESFPLTVTSAQKNPTAFYLCASSIGTGGYQPQHFGDGTRLSIL.

The chain links TRBV9 to TRBJ2-3, with a possible D match to TRBD1 (6 bases). Germline-derived CDR1 and CDR2 are SGDLS and YYNGEE. The CDR3 is 12 amino acids. The V end lost 3 bases, the J end lost 8 bases, and 10 bases lay between the germline ends. DNA of the CDR3: TGTGCCAGCAGCGCCAGGGGTGGTACGCAGTATTTT. Residues: CASSARGGTQYF.

The J gene is TRBJ1-4, the V gene TRBV5-1; D is unresolved. Looked up from germline, CDR1 is SGHRS and CDR2 is YFSETQ. CDR3 size: 14 residues. V was pared by 0 bases and J by 2 bases, with 5 bases between. The CDR3 sequence: CASSLDNTNEKLFF. The CDR3 DNA is TGCGCCAGCAGCTTGGACAACACTAATGAAAAACTGTTTTTT.

The rearrangement links TRBV7-2 to TRBJ2-5, with D unresolved. The length of the CDR3 is 13 residues. The V end was cut by 3 bases, the J end by 2 bases, with 7 bases between. Germline V gene sequence: CDR1 SGHTA, CDR2 FQGNSA. The CDR3 DNA reads as TGTGCCAGCAGCTTGAGTAGTCAAGAGACCCAGTACTTC. As protein: CASSLSSQETQYF.

The J gene is TRBJ1-1, the V gene TRBV6-6; D may be TRBD1 (5 bases). With 4 bases removed from V and 11 bases from J, the gap between germline ends came to 17 bases. The CDR3 length is 13 residues. From germline, CDR1 is MNHNY and CDR2 SVGAGI (reference sequence). CDR3 in amino acids: CASSSTTRGEAFF. As DNA, the CDR3 is TGTGCCAGCAGTTCTACGACTCGGGGGGAGGCTTTCTTT.

In this sample, this clone turned up a few times. The genes are TRBV9 and TRBJ2-1; 9 nucleotides line up with TRBD2. With 3 bases clipped from V and 5 bases from J, the junction kept 6 bases outside the gene matches. This CDR3 region has 15 residues. Germline lookup yields CDR1 SGDLS and CDR2 YYNGEE. The CDR3 protein is CASSGSGGNNNEQFF. The CDR3 DNA is TGTGCCAGCAGCGGAAGCGGGGGGAATAACAATGAGCAGTTCTTC. Together with reference TRBV9 and TRBJ2-1, the CDR3 gives the full variable domain: DSGVTQTPKHLITATGQRVTLRCSPRSGDLSVYWYQQSLDQGLQFLIQYYNGEERAKGNILERFSAQQFPDLHSELNLSSLELGDSALYFCASSGSGGNNNEQFFGPGTRLTVL.

The CDR3 loop reads CASSVAGGGSTDTQYF. CDR3 bases: TGTGCCAGCAGCGTAGCCGGGGGGGGAAGCACAGATACGCAGTATTTT. This chain joins TRBV9 and TRBJ2-3, with 8 nucleotides matching TRBD2. V was pared by 0 bases and J by 0 bases, with 3 bases of the junction left unmatched. CDR3 length: 16 amino acids. Germline V CDR1 and CDR2: SGDLS, YYNGEE.

The CDR3 reads CASSLGAGLSGANVLTF. The CDR3 DNA is TGTGCCAGCAGCTTAGGGGCAGGGTTGTCGGGGGCCAACGTCCTGACTTTC. V is TRBV7-6 and J is TRBJ2-6; TRBD1 might be the D (5 bases). This CDR3 comprises 17 residues. Trimming removed 1 base from V and 4 bases from J, with 14 bases in between. Germline loops: CDR1 SGHVS, CDR2 FNYEAQ.

This clone was observed a single time. The chain links TRBV28 to TRBJ1-4; D might be TRBD1 (5 bases). Germline V gene data show CDR1 as MDHEN and CDR2 as SYDVKM. V lost 4 bases and J 5 bases, leaving 11 bases between the germline ends. This CDR3 is built from 14 residues. The CDR3 protein is CASSWGTQNEKLFF. The CDR3 bases are TGTGCCAGCAGTTGGGGGACTCAGAATGAAAAACTGTTTTTT. Full variable domain (outside the CDR3, taken from reference TRBV28 and TRBJ1-4): DVKVTQSSRYLVKRTGEKVFLECVQDMDHENMFWYRQDPGLGLRLIYFSYDVKMKEKGDIPEGYSVSREKKERFSLILESASTNQTSMYLCASSWGTQNEKLFFGSGTQLSVL.

Comments on this clone: The same CDR3 can be traced to other DNA sequences in this sample. The rearrangement links TRBV11-2 to TRBJ1-5, with D unclear. Germline values: CDR1 SGHAT, CDR2 FQNNGV. The CDR3 extends over 14 amino acids. Trimming cost V 0 bases and J 1 base, with 4 bases left between them. CDR3 bases: TGTGCCAGCAGCTTAGAGGCCAGCAATCAGCCCCAGCATTTT. It specifies CASSLEASNQPQHF. Full variable domain (remainder filled in from reference TRBV11-2 and TRBJ1-5): EAGVAQSPRYKIIEKRQSVAFWCNPISGHATLYWYQQILGQGPKLLIQFQNNGVVDDSQLPKDRFSAERLKGVDSTLKIQPAKLEDSAVYLCASSLEASNQPQHFGDGTRLSIL.

The chain uses TRBV6-5 and TRBJ2-7; D unresolved. Germline V gene sequence: CDR1 MNHEY, CDR2 SVGAGI. Between the trimmed V and J ends, which lost 4 bases and 0 bases, there was a span of 10 bases. CDR3 size: 14 residues. The CDR3 protein is CASSSYDFSYEQYF. In DNA form, the CDR3 reads TGTGCCAGCAGTTCCTACGACTTCTCCTACGAGCAGTACTTC.